The 29 T cell receptor beta chains below were found in one sample sequenced in a study of beta chain features in type 1 diabetes. Isolated RNA was reverse transcribed in full, so expressed TCRB transcripts were sequenced. Some clones are missing from TCRdb's copy, which holds only in-frame ones; the method was immunoSEQ multiplex PCR. The sample contains around 430,000 clones, about 30% of which appear only once. Material for sequencing was naive CD4+ T cells from blood. These receptors were obtained from a man aged 18 to 30 in good health.

The V gene is TRBV30, the J gene TRBJ2-7, with D unclear. V lost 0 bases and J 4 bases, leaving 10 bases between the germline ends. CDR1 and CDR2 from the germline V gene are GTSNPN and SVGIG (reference sequence). The CDR3 loop spans 13 amino acids. In DNA form, the CDR3 reads TGTGCCTGGAGTGTAGGGCAACCATACGAGCAGTACTTC. Translation gives CAWSVGQPYEQYF.

This clone showed up just a few times. V gene TRBV11-2 combines with J gene TRBJ2-5; perhaps TRBD1 as D (7 bases). From germline, CDR1 is SGHAT and CDR2 FQNNGV. The V gene lost 5 bases and the J gene lost 9 bases, with 22 bases spanning the gap. The CDR3 spans 15 residues. The CDR3 sequence: CASSRGTAGAQAQYF. The CDR3 DNA is TGTGCCAGCAGCCGTGGGACAGCGGGCGCGCAGGCCCAGTACTTC.

This clone has more than one count but fewer than ten. The rearrangement joins TRBV9 to TRBJ1-1; 7 bases match TRBD1. Germline values: CDR1 SGDLS, CDR2 YYNGEE. J was trimmed by 8 bases and V by 3 bases; bases with no gene match: 7. The CDR3 loop spans 13 amino acids. This CDR3 reads CASSAQGTAEAFF. The CDR3, as DNA: TGTGCCAGCAGCGCCCAGGGGACAGCCGAAGCTTTCTTT.

The chain carries TRBV9 and TRBJ2-5; no firm D call. CDR1 and CDR2 from the germline V gene are SGDLS and YYNGEE. V was clipped by 4 bases and J by 2 bases, with 15 bases between them. The CDR3 contains 15 residues. CDR3 bases: TGTGCCAGCAGCACCTCGCCAGGCAGACAAGAGACCCAGTACTTC. Its protein product is CASSTSPGRQETQYF.

This clone was observed a few times. V is TRBV6-6 and J is TRBJ2-7; D unclear. CDR3 length equals 13 residues. V lost 3 bases, J lost 3 bases, and 9 bases lay in between. Germline V gene data show CDR1 as MNHNY and CDR2 as SVGAGI (reference sequence). Written as DNA, the CDR3 is TGTGCCAGCAGTTATGGCTTAAACTACGAGCAGTACTTC. This encodes CASSYGLNYEQYF.

This chain links TRBV7-6 with TRBJ2-3, with D possibly called TRBD1 or TRBD2 (5 bases each). CDR3 length: 17 residues. V was trimmed by 1 base and J by 9 bases, leaving 23 bases between them. Germline lookup yields CDR1 SGHVS and CDR2 FNYEAQ. CDR3 nucleotides: TGTGCCAGCAGCTTAGTTGGCACTGGGACGTCCCCGGGGACGCAGTATTTT. Translated: CASSLVGTGTSPGTQYF. Looking up the rest from reference TRBV7-6 and TRBJ2-3 gives the full variable domain: GAGVSQSPRYKVTKRGQDVALRCDPISGHVSLYWYRQALGQGPEFLTYFNYEAQQDKSGLPNDRFSAERPEGSISTLTIQRTEQRDSAMYRCASSLVGTGTSPGTQYFGPGTRLTVL.

The CDR3 DNA reads as TGTGCCAGCAGTCCCATCTGGGCGGTAGCAGATACGCAGTATTTT. It encodes CASSPIWAVADTQYF. The V and J genes are TRBV28 and TRBJ2-3; D ambiguous. This CDR3 contains 15 residues. Per the germline V gene, CDR1 is MDHEN and CDR2 is SYDVKM. V was cut by 5 bases and J by 4 bases, with 16 bases left in between.

As to this clone: Other nucleotide sequences in the sample specify the same CDR3. The V and J genes are TRBV29-1 and TRBJ1-1, with D unclear. CDR3 length equals 11 residues. The V gene lost 7 bases and the J gene lost 0 bases, with 6 bases spanning the gap. Germline values: CDR1 SQVTM, CDR2 ANQGSEA. Here the CDR3 reads CSGRLNTEAFF. For the CDR3, the DNA is TGCAGCGGCCGTCTGAACACTGAAGCTTTCTTT. Using reference TRBV29-1 and TRBJ1-1 for the parts outside the CDR3, the full variable domain is SAVISQKPSRDICQRGTSLTIQCQVDSQVTMMFWYRQQPGQSLTLIATANQGSEATYESGFVIDKFPISRPNLTFSTLTVSNMSPEDSSIYLCSGRLNTEAFFGQGTRLTVV.

Of note for this clone: The same CDR3 also results from other DNA sequences found in this sample. V is TRBV5-4 and J is TRBJ2-1, with 11 bases matching TRBD2. CDR3 length: 14 amino acids. CDR1 and CDR2 from the germline V gene are SGHNT and YYREEE (reference sequence). The ends lost 0 bases at V and 7 bases at J; junction bases unmatched: 0. CDR3 in DNA: TGTGCCAGCAGCTTGGGACTAGCGGGGAATGAGCAGTTCTTC. Encoded protein: CASSLGLAGNEQFF.

This clone was counted between two and nine times. The chain carries TRBV19 and TRBJ2-2, with 11 bases that match TRBD2. The junction had 3 bases not matched to a gene; V was cut back by 6 bases and J by 0 bases. The CDR3 has 16 residues. Germline V gene lookup returns CDR1 LNHDA and CDR2 SQIVND (reference sequence). The CDR3 DNA reads as TGTGCCAGTAGGCTAGCGGGAGGATCGAACACCGGGGAGCTGTTTTTT. Translated: CASRLAGGSNTGELFF.

The chain uses TRBV4-2 and TRBJ2-1; 10 bases match TRBD2. CDR1 and CDR2 from the germline V gene are LGHNA and YNFKEQ. The CDR3 contains 17 residues. V was clipped by 0 bases and J by 0 bases; unmatched bases: 2. The CDR3 coding sequence is TGTGCCAGCAGCCAAGAGGCTAGCGGGAGCTCCTACAATGAGCAGTTCTTC. Amino acids: CASSQEASGSSYNEQFF.

The CDR3 sequence is CASHRDSEEQYF. As DNA, the CDR3 is TGTGCCAGCCACCGGGACTCAGAGGAGCAGTACTTC. The chain employs TRBV2 and TRBJ2-7; D is perhaps TRBD2 (6 bases). V lost 8 bases and J lost 7, with 15 bases in between. This CDR3 is 12 amino acids long. Per the germline V gene, CDR1 is SNHLY and CDR2 is FYNNEI.

The chain has TRBV7-9 and TRBJ2-2; either TRBD1 or TRBD2 may fit D (5 bases each). The V gene lost 4 bases and the J gene lost 2 bases, with 8 bases spanning the gap. Germline CDR1 is SEHNR and CDR2 is FQNEAQ (reference sequence). This CDR3 comprises 14 residues. CDR3 DNA sequence: TGTGCCAGCAGCTCGGGACCCAACACCGGGGAGCTGTTTTTT. Translating it yields CASSSGPNTGELFF.

This clone was seen a few times. Different DNA sequences within this sample yield the same CDR3. The CDR3 sequence: CAWSVQMNTEAFF. CDR3 sequence (DNA): TGTGCCTGGAGTGTGCAGATGAACACTGAAGCTTTCTTT. This chain uses TRBV30 with TRBJ1-1; no definite D call. The germline gives CDR1 GTSNPN, CDR2 SVGIG (reference sequence). The CDR3 runs to 13 residues. Trimming took off 0 bases at V and 0 bases at J, with 5 bases between the two ends.

The CDR3 loop reads CAATGTVDSYEQYF. The CDR3 nucleotides read TGTGCCGCCACCGGGACAGTCGACTCCTACGAGCAGTACTTC. The chain employs TRBV10-3 and TRBJ2-7; TRBD1 agrees at 7 bases. After removal of 11 bases from V and 0 bases from J, the junction contained 10 bases not matched to a gene. This CDR3 has 14 residues. Germline V lookup: CDR1 ENHRY, CDR2 SYGVKD.

This clone was detected a few times. This sequence joins TRBV7-3 and TRBJ2-2; TRBD2 agrees at 14 bases. The CDR3 is made up of 17 amino acids. Per the germline V gene, CDR1 is SGHTA and CDR2 is FQGTGA. Unmatched junction bases numbered 5, after V lost 5 bases and J lost 3 bases. The CDR3 region is CASSKTSGRADTGELFF. The DNA of the CDR3 is TGTGCCAGCAGCAAGACTAGCGGGAGGGCCGACACCGGGGAGCTGTTTTTT.

The sample holds a few counts of this clone. V is TRBV25-1 and J is TRBJ2-3, with D maybe TRBD1 (6 bases). Trimming stripped 0 bases from V and 0 bases from J, with 16 bases between. The germline V gene encodes CDR1 MGHDK and CDR2 SYGVNS. The CDR3 spans 18 residues. CDR3 protein: CASSEYRTAQSSTDTQYF. The CDR3 region has the DNA TGTGCCAGCAGTGAATATAGGACAGCCCAGTCTAGCACAGATACGCAGTATTTT.

This clone has a handful of counts. V is TRBV25-1 and J is TRBJ2-7, with a tentative D call TRBD1 (6 bases). The germline CDR1 and CDR2 sequences are MGHDK and SYGVNS. The length of the CDR3 is 13 residues. The germline V and J ends were trimmed by 7 bases and 3 bases, with 13 bases remaining between them. As DNA, the CDR3 is TGTGCCAGCATCCGGGACACTGGCTACGAGCAGTACTTC. This gives the protein CASIRDTGYEQYF.

This clone was counted between two and nine times. The chain has TRBV2 and TRBJ2-5, with D perhaps TRBD1 or TRBD2 (6 bases each). Trimming cost V 6 bases and J 5 bases, with 13 bases left between them. The CDR3 contains 13 residues. Germline V gene data show CDR1 as SNHLY and CDR2 as FYNNEI. The CDR3 DNA sequence: TGTGCCAGCAGGGACACAGGGAGGGAGACCCAGTACTTC. Residues: CASRDTGRETQYF.

The chain carries TRBV30 and TRBJ2-1, with 7 positions matching TRBD2. With 4 bases clipped from V and 4 bases from J, the junction kept 10 bases outside the gene matches. The CDR3 totals 15 residues. Germline assignment: CDR1 GTSNPN and CDR2 SVGIG (reference sequence). CDR3 sequence (DNA): TGTGCCTGGATGGGGCAGGGACTACCTTACAATGAGCAGTTCTTC. This sequence encodes CAWMGQGLPYNEQFF. The full variable domain, in which reference TRBV30 and TRBJ2-1 provide the parts outside the CDR3, is SQTIHQWPATLVQPVGSPLSLECTVEGTSNPNLYWYRQAAGRGLQLLFYSVGIGQISSEVPQNLSASRPQDRQFILSSKKLLLSDSGFYLCAWMGQGLPYNEQFFGPGTRLTVL.

This clone was recorded a few times. The sample holds other DNA sequences that translate to the same CDR3. The chain uses TRBV18 and TRBJ2-1; TRBD2 matches 7 bases. The CDR3 loop spans 15 amino acids. Losses at the gene ends were 1 base for V and 0 bases for J; bases not matched to a gene: 0. Germline CDR1 is KGHSH and CDR2 is LQKENI. Here the CDR3 DNA reads TGTGCCAGCTCACCACGCGGGAGCTCCTACAATGAGCAGTTCTTC. Encoded protein: CASSPRGSSYNEQFF. Looking up the rest from reference TRBV18 and TRBJ2-1 gives the full variable domain: NAGVMQNPRHLVRRRGQEARLRCSPMKGHSHVYWYRQLPEEGLKFMVYLQKENIIDESGMPKERFSAEFPKEGPSILRIQQVVRGDSAAYFCASSPRGSSYNEQFFGPGTRLTVL.

This clone was found a few times. V is TRBV7-9 and J is TRBJ2-5; possible D gene TRBD2, 5 bases. The V end lost 6 bases, the J end lost 0 bases, and 14 bases lay between the germline ends. Germline V gives CDR1 SEHNR, CDR2 FQNEAQ (reference sequence). The length of the CDR3 is 15 residues. CDR3: CASSSPQRYQETQYF. CDR3 bases: TGTGCCAGCAGTTCCCCCCAGCGGTACCAAGAGACCCAGTACTTC.

This clone appeared a few times. This specimen includes other DNA sequences encoding the same CDR3. This chain connects TRBV27 to TRBJ2-3, with TRBD2 identical over 13 bases. The length of the CDR3 is 13 residues. Per germline, CDR1 MNHEY and CDR2 SMNVEV (reference sequence). V lost 9 bases, J lost 5 bases, and 2 bases stayed unmatched. This CDR3 reads CASRTSGRDTQYF. Written as DNA, the CDR3 is TGTGCCAGTCGGACTAGCGGGAGAGATACGCAGTATTTT.

The chain joins TRBV30 to TRBJ1-2; D is undetermined. The CDR3 totals 11 residues. Trimming removed 0 bases at V and 7 bases at J, with 6 bases between. Germline V lookup: CDR1 GTSNPN, CDR2 SVGIG (reference sequence). CDR3 in DNA: TGTGCCTGGAGTGTGTTAGGTGGCTACACCTTC. This codes for CAWSVLGGYTF.

This clone was seen a few times. V and J are TRBV28 and TRBJ2-7; TRBD1 might be the D (5 bases). V lost 6 bases and J 6 bases, leaving 15 bases between the germline ends. This CDR3 has 13 residues. Germline CDR1 reads MDHEN; CDR2 reads SYDVKM. The DNA of the CDR3 is TGTGCCAGCAGCCCACCCAGGGTTACCGAGCAGTACTTC. Its protein product is CASSPPRVTEQYF.

Worth noting for this clone: Other DNA sequences within the sample encode an identical CDR3. V usage is TRBV5-4 and J usage is TRBJ2-3, with D maybe TRBD2 (6 bases). The germline V gene encodes CDR1 SGHNT and CDR2 YYREEE (reference sequence). The germline V and J ends were trimmed by 0 bases and 1 base, with 9 bases remaining between them. CDR3 length: 15 amino acids. The CDR3 nucleotides are TGTGCCAGCAGCTTGGCCGGAGGGGGCACAGATACGCAGTATTTT. It codes for CASSLAGGGTDTQYF. The complete variable domain, with remaining parts taken from reference TRBV5-4 and TRBJ2-3, reads ETGVTQSPTHLIKTRGQQVTLRCSSQSGHNTVSWYQQALGQGPQFIFQYYREEENGRGNFPPRFSGLQFPNYSSELNVNALELDDSALYLCASSLAGGGTDTQYFGPGTRLTVL.

V and J are TRBV18 and TRBJ2-5; 8 bases are a match to TRBD1. The CDR3 runs 14 residues. V gave up 7 bases and J gave up 1 base; unmatched junction bases: 5. Germline V gene sequence: CDR1 KGHSH, CDR2 LQKENI. CDR3 sequence (DNA): TGTGCCAGCTTCCGGGACAGGAGCCAAGAGACCCAGTACTTC. Translation: CASFRDRSQETQYF.

This clone was picked up a small number of times. The chain couples TRBV14 to TRBJ1-4, with D possibly being TRBD1 (5 bases). CDR3 size: 16 residues. Germline loops: CDR1 SGHDN, CDR2 FVKESK. V lost 2 bases, J lost 8 bases, and 18 bases lay in between. For the CDR3, the DNA is TGTGCCAGCAGCCAACTCAGACAGTTTCAAGGGGAAAAACTGTTTTTT. Translating gives CASSQLRQFQGEKLFF.

The genes are TRBV29-1 and TRBJ2-5; 7 bases align to TRBD1. CDR1 is SQVTM and CDR2 is ANQGSEA in the germline V gene. J gave up 5 bases and V 7 bases, and 7 bases lay outside the gene matches. The CDR3 has 12 amino acids. This CDR3 is CSARTGGETQYF. The DNA of the CDR3 is TGCAGCGCAAGGACAGGCGGCGAGACCCAGTACTTC.